This TCR beta chain came from a study of early T cells in non-severe SARS-CoV-2 infection. Study details: Whole-blood bulk RNA, unsorted, was sequenced, and chains were unpaired. Study outcomes and limitations: There was a bias toward anti-spike CD8 responses in VDJdb matching, which missed private and CD4 specificities.

Each single cDNA molecule received a unique molecular identifier. TCRdb re-called the 5' RACE reads with MiXCR, one entry per CDR3 protein. The sample lists under 85,000 distinct CDR3 sequences; 12% were seen once. The table lists this clonotype with a few counts. Its antigen remains unknown. This CDR3 has 13 residues. Trimming removed 6 bases from V and 6 bases from J, with 11 bases in between. The chain is built from TRBV12-3 or TRBV12-4 and TRBJ2-2; D remains ambiguous. The sequence was obtained from an adult who was a healthcare worker with PCR-confirmed SARS-CoV-2 infection or an uninfected control (not recorded which). Material for sequencing was whole blood. The chain's CDR3 is CASSWGAAGELFF. The CDR3 nucleotides are TGTGCCAGCAGCTGGGGTGCCGCCGGGGAGCTGTTTTTT.